The 20 T cell receptor beta chains given below trace back to one sample, sequenced in a study of cytomegalovirus exposure and HLA in healthy donors. In the PCR, 60 Vbeta and 13 Jbeta primers were used. Only in-frame clones appear in the TCRdb table, and some are missing; sequencing was by immunoSEQ multiplex PCR. The sample consists of around 100,000 clones, about 88% of them appearing once. The sequencing input was PBMCs. The receptors derive from a man aged 18 to 30 in good health and CMV-seronegative.

This clone has only one observation. This rearrangement joins TRBV5-6 to TRBJ2-1; a possible D gene is TRBD1 (5 bases). Germline V CDR1 and CDR2: SGHDT, YYEEEE. V was trimmed by 1 base and J by 2 bases, leaving 7 bases between them. The CDR3 has 14 amino acids. The CDR3 nucleotides are TGTGCCAGCAGCTTGAGGGGTGCCTACAATGAGCAGTTCTTC. Protein product: CASSLRGAYNEQFF.

V is TRBV7-9 and J is TRBJ2-4, with 7 bases identical to TRBD2. The CDR3 sequence is 14 residues long. From germline, CDR1 is SEHNR and CDR2 FQNEAQ (reference sequence). The V segment lost 1 base and the J segment 5 bases; nucleotides outside the gene matches: 2. Here the CDR3 DNA reads TGTGCCAGCAGCTTAGGGGGGGGTCAAAACATTCAGTACTTC. Its protein is CASSLGGGQNIQYF.

The J gene is TRBJ2-5, the V gene TRBV7-6, with 10 bases aligning to TRBD2. This CDR3 is 16 amino acids long. Germline V gene sequence: CDR1 SGHVS, CDR2 FNYEAQ. The ends lost 2 bases at V and 5 bases at J; junction bases unmatched: 8. The CDR3 nucleotides are TGTGCCAGCAGCTTATCTAGCGGGAGCCATCGGGAGACCCAGTACTTC. Protein product: CASSLSSGSHRETQYF. The whole variable domain, remainder taken from reference TRBV7-6 and TRBJ2-5, is GAGVSQSPRYKVTKRGQDVALRCDPISGHVSLYWYRQALGQGPEFLTYFNYEAQQDKSGLPNDRFSAERPEGSISTLTIQRTEQRDSAMYRCASSLSSGSHRETQYFGPGTRLLVL.

The V call is TRBV27, the J call TRBJ1-5; no reliable D call. Germline V gene lookup returns CDR1 MNHEY and CDR2 SMNVEV (reference sequence). This CDR3 comprises 14 residues. Deletions cut 6 bases from V and 0 bases from J, with 9 bases between. For the CDR3, the DNA is TGTGCCAGCAGGGAGGCCGTTAGCAATCAGCCCCAGCATTTT. Protein: CASREAVSNQPQHF.

This sequence joins TRBV6-5 and TRBJ1-2, with TRBD1 matching over 7 bases. CDR1 MNHEY and CDR2 SVGAGI come from the germline V gene. The CDR3 is 13 amino acids. Unmatched junction bases numbered 9, after V lost 6 bases and J lost 8 bases. CDR3 coding DNA: TGTGCCAGCAGACAGACAGGGAACAACGGCTACACCTTC. Residues: CASRQTGNNGYTF.

V is TRBV29-1 and J is TRBJ2-7; TRBD2 aligns across 11 bases. CDR1 SQVTM and CDR2 ANQGSEA come from the germline V gene. The CDR3 has 11 residues. Trimming at V came to 8 bases and at J to 10 bases, leaving 7 bases not matched to a gene. CDR3: CSFRGLAEQYF. The CDR3 DNA reads TGCAGCTTCAGGGGACTAGCGGAACAGTACTTC.

This chain joins TRBV15 and TRBJ2-5; D call uncertain. The CDR3 consists of 13 residues. The V and J ends lost 0 bases and 2 bases respectively, with 4 bases between them. CDR1 is LNHNV, CDR2 YYDKDF, per germline (reference sequence). Here the CDR3 DNA reads TGTGCCACCAGCAGAGACAGTCAAGAGACCCAGTACTTC. This sequence encodes CATSRDSQETQYF.

The J gene is TRBJ2-1, the V gene TRBV15, with 8 bases matching TRBD1. With V trimmed by 4 bases and J by 8 bases, 16 bases remained unmatched. Germline V gives CDR1 LNHNV, CDR2 YYDKDF (reference sequence). CDR3 length: 17 amino acids. CDR3 sequence: CATSTPPGQDVSHEQFF. CDR3 bases: TGTGCCACCAGCACTCCGCCGGGACAGGACGTTTCCCATGAGCAGTTCTTC.

The CDR3 loop reads CASRDRYEQYF. For the CDR3, the DNA is TGTGCCAGCAGGGACAGGTACGAGCAGTACTTC. The rearrangement joins TRBV6-5 to TRBJ2-7, with TRBD1 matching 7 bases. J lost 4 bases, V lost 6 bases, and 0 bases had no gene match. The CDR3 sequence is 11 residues long. Germline V lookup: CDR1 MNHEY, CDR2 SVGAGI.

This clone was observed a handful of times. The genes are TRBV19 and TRBJ2-1; 7 bases match TRBD2. The V segment lost 7 bases and the J segment 0 bases; nucleotides outside the gene matches: 6. This CDR3 region has 15 residues. CDR1 is LNHDA, CDR2 SQIVND, per germline (reference sequence). This CDR3 is CASTNWGGSYNEQFF. The CDR3 DNA follows: TGTGCCAGTACCAACTGGGGGGGCTCCTACAATGAGCAGTTCTTC.

The chain is built from TRBV5-1 and TRBJ1-4, with D possibly being TRBD1 (5 bases). CDR1 is SGHRS, CDR2 YFSETQ, per germline. V was cut by 5 bases and J by 3 bases, with 14 bases left in between. The CDR3 covers 15 residues. The CDR3 loop is CASRKTGIANEKLFF. The CDR3 DNA reads as TGCGCCAGCAGAAAAACAGGCATAGCTAATGAAAAACTGTTTTTT. The complete variable domain, with remaining parts taken from reference TRBV5-1 and TRBJ1-4, reads KAGVTQTPRYLIKTRGQQVTLSCSPISGHRSVSWYQQTPGQGLQFLFEYFSETQRNKGNFPGRFSGRQFSNSRSEMNVSTLELGDSALYLCASRKTGIANEKLFFGSGTQLSVL.

In the case of this clone: Distinct nucleotide sequences in the sample also encode this CDR3. V gene TRBV27 combines with J gene TRBJ1-2, with D uncertain. This CDR3 is 12 amino acids long. Germline CDR1 and CDR2: MNHEY and SMNVEV (reference sequence). V dropped 5 bases and J dropped 5 bases, with 9 bases sitting between them. The CDR3 region is CASSPGGYGYTF. The DNA for the CDR3 is TGTGCCAGCAGTCCGGGTGGGTATGGCTACACCTTC.

This rearrangement joins TRBV9 to TRBJ1-1; D possibly corresponds to TRBD1 (5 bases). V was clipped by 2 bases and J by 1 base, with 9 bases between them. The CDR3 extends over 14 amino acids. Germline CDR1 and CDR2: SGDLS and YYNGEE. The CDR3 DNA reads as TGTGCCAGCAGCGTTACAGGATCGAACACTGAAGCTTTCTTT. It is translated as CASSVTGSNTEAFF.

The V gene is TRBV5-6, the J gene TRBJ2-3; D ambiguous. V lost 3 bases and J lost 1, with 9 bases in between. CDR1 and CDR2 from the germline V gene are SGHDT and YYEEEE. The CDR3 covers 14 residues. The CDR3 region is CASSWATGTDTQYF. CDR3 DNA sequence: TGTGCCAGCAGCTGGGCTACAGGCACAGATACGCAGTATTTT.

This clone was recorded only once. CDR3 in DNA: TGTGCCTGGAGTGAAAATACAGGGAATGAGCAGTTCTTC. The encoded protein is CAWSENTGNEQFF. The J gene is TRBJ2-1, the V gene TRBV30; D may be TRBD1 (6 bases). Trimming stripped 1 base from V and 7 bases from J, with 11 bases between. CDR3 length: 13 residues. The germline gives CDR1 GTSNPN, CDR2 SVGIG (reference sequence).

The CDR3 reads CASSQGYGETQYF. The CDR3 bases are TGTGCCAGCAGCCAGGGTTACGGAGAGACCCAGTACTTC. The rearrangement uses TRBV2 and TRBJ2-5, with D tentatively TRBD1 (5 bases). The CDR3 sequence is 13 residues long. V gave up 6 bases and J gave up 4 bases, with 12 bases separating them. From germline, CDR1 is SNHLY and CDR2 FYNNEI.

This clone was seen a single time. The rearrangement joins TRBV30 to TRBJ2-2; TRBD1 agrees at 7 bases. Trimming removed 2 bases from V and 4 bases from J; junction bases left unmatched: 1. CDR1 GTSNPN and CDR2 SVGIG come from the germline V gene (reference sequence). The CDR3 has 13 amino acids. CDR3 protein: CAWSPGGTGELFF. CDR3 nucleotides: TGTGCCTGGAGTCCAGGGGGCACCGGGGAGCTGTTTTTT. The full variable domain, rest sourced from reference TRBV30 and TRBJ2-2, is SQTIHQWPATLVQPVGSPLSLECTVEGTSNPNLYWYRQAAGRGLQLLFYSVGIGQISSEVPQNLSASRPQDRQFILSSKKLLLSDSGFYLCAWSPGGTGELFFGEGSRLTVL.

J is TRBJ1-5 and V is TRBV30; D possibly corresponds to TRBD1 (5 bases). This CDR3 is built from 12 residues. Trimming pared 8 bases from V and 3 bases from J, leaving 11 bases between. Germline CDR1 GTSNPN, CDR2 SVGIG (reference sequence). CDR3 sequence reads: CAGGHSNQPQHF. In DNA form, the CDR3 reads TGTGCCGGTGGACATTCCAATCAGCCCCAGCATTTT.

V is TRBV25-1 and J is TRBJ2-7; 8 nucleotides line up with TRBD1. Germline CDR1 reads MGHDK; CDR2 reads SYGVNS. The CDR3 sequence is 14 residues long. V shed 8 bases and J 2 bases; nucleotides not matched to a gene: 8. The CDR3 is CASGRTGLTYEQYF. The DNA for the CDR3 is TGTGCCAGCGGTCGGACAGGGCTTACCTACGAGCAGTACTTC.

This sequence joins TRBV15 and TRBJ2-7, with TRBD1 matching over 10 bases. With V trimmed by 4 bases and J by 2 bases, 8 bases remained unmatched. This CDR3 region has 16 residues. Per germline, CDR1 LNHNV and CDR2 YYDKDF (reference sequence). In nucleotides, the CDR3 is TGTGCCACCAGCACCACGTGGGACAGGGGAACCTACGAGCAGTACTTC. Residues: CATSTTWDRGTYEQYF.